These 21 T cell receptor beta chains were sequenced from one sample in a study of identical twins. TCRdb redid the calling of the 5' RACE reads with MiXCR, one entry per CDR3 protein. The data show 550,000 to 700,000 distinct CDR3 sequences, about 20% seen once. These data were also filed under a second study, of T cells expressing NK-cell markers.

Sequencing input: PBMCs. The origin of the receptors is a woman between 18 and 29 years old in good health.

This clonotype turned up a few times. The V and J genes are TRBV5-1 and TRBJ2-1; D is undetermined. CDR3 length equals 15 residues. V lost 2 bases and J lost 5, with 14 bases in between. Germline assignment: CDR1 SGHRS and CDR2 YFSETQ. The CDR3 nucleotides read TGCGCCAGCAGCTTCGCGCCCTATTCTAACAATGAGCAGTTCTTC. Its protein product is CASSFAPYSNNEQFF.

The chain is built from TRBV9 and TRBJ2-5, with TRBD2 matching over 16 bases. Germline V gives CDR1 SGDLS, CDR2 YYNGEE. CDR3 length equals 20 residues. After removal of 4 bases from V and 5 bases from J, the junction contained 17 bases not matched to a gene. CDR3 nucleotides: TGTGCCAGCAGCCAAACTCCGGGACTAGCGGGGGGGAAAGAGGCGGAGACCCAGTACTTC. It yields the protein CASSQTPGLAGGKEAETQYF.

The rearrangement uses TRBV12-3 or TRBV12-4 and TRBJ2-4; either TRBD1 or TRBD2 may fit D (5 bases each). V dropped 6 bases and J dropped 8 bases, with 11 bases sitting between them. The CDR3 loop spans 12 amino acids. CDR3 in DNA: TGTGCCAGCAGCCCAATGGGGGACATTCAGTACTTC. Translation gives CASSPMGDIQYF.

The CDR3 sequence is CASSLAAPSTGELFF. The CDR3 DNA is TGCGCCAGCAGTCTAGCGGCCCCGTCCACCGGGGAGCTGTTTTTT. The V gene is TRBV4-3, the J gene TRBJ2-2; 7 bases agree with TRBD2. Germline V CDR1 and CDR2: LGHNA, YSLEER. V shed 6 bases, J shed 4 bases, and the junction held 8 bases outside the gene matches. CDR3 size: 15 residues.

This clonotype appeared a few times. The rearrangement uses TRBV20-1 and TRBJ2-1; 14 nucleotides align to TRBD2. Trimming took 5 bases from V and 9 from J; bases not matched to a gene: 15. From germline, CDR1 is DFQATT and CDR2 SNEGSKA (reference sequence). There are 17 residues in the CDR3. Here the CDR3 reads CSALIAGTSGGESEQFF. The CDR3 nucleotides are TGCAGTGCTCTAATCGCCGGGACTAGCGGGGGAGAGAGTGAGCAGTTCTTC.

The chain recombines TRBV20-1 with TRBJ2-7, with D possibly matching TRBD2 (5 bases). Germline V CDR1 and CDR2: DFQATT, SNEGSKA (reference sequence). The length of the CDR3 is 13 residues. Trimming stripped 3 bases from V and 1 base from J, with 10 bases between. DNA of the CDR3: TGCAGTGCTAGCCCCGGGAAGTCCTACGAGCAGTACTTC. This translates into CSASPGKSYEQYF.

The rearrangement joins TRBV27 to TRBJ2-5, with unresolved D. Germline V gene lookup returns CDR1 MNHEY and CDR2 SMNVEV (reference sequence). The CDR3 spans 13 residues. The ends were cut back, 3 bases at V and 5 bases at J, with 10 bases in the middle. CDR3 protein: CASSFAHLETQYF. The CDR3 region has the DNA TGTGCCAGCAGTTTTGCGCATCTCGAGACCCAGTACTTC.

V is TRBV5-1 and J is TRBJ2-1, with 9 bases lining up with TRBD2. J was trimmed by 5 bases and V by 4 bases; bases with no gene match: 4. CDR1 SGHRS and CDR2 YFSETQ come from the germline V gene. The CDR3 is 14 amino acids. The CDR3 DNA sequence: TGCGCCAGCAGCCGACTAGCGGAGGACAATGAGCAGTTCTTC. Protein: CASSRLAEDNEQFF.

This clonotype was counted between two and nine times. The chain combines TRBV5-1 with TRBJ2-7; D tentatively fits TRBD1 or TRBD2 (5 bases each). Between the trimmed V and J ends, which lost 4 bases and 3 bases, there was a span of 11 bases. Germline V gives CDR1 SGHRS, CDR2 YFSETQ. The CDR3 runs 13 residues. CDR3 nucleotide sequence: TGCGCCAGCAGCCCCGGGGCCGACTACGAGCAGTACTTC. It translates to CASSPGADYEQYF.

This clonotype was seen many times. The rearrangement joins TRBV20-1 to TRBJ2-1; D is perhaps TRBD1 (6 bases). Germline assignment: CDR1 DFQATT and CDR2 SNEGSKA (reference sequence). V lost 4 bases and J 3 bases, leaving 13 bases between the germline ends. This CDR3 region has 14 residues. The CDR3 loop reads CSANGEGDYNEQFF. The DNA of the CDR3 is TGCAGTGCTAACGGAGAGGGGGACTACAATGAGCAGTTCTTC.

The V and J genes are TRBV20-1 and TRBJ1-4; 8 bases are shared with TRBD1. The ends lost 1 base at V and 5 bases at J; junction bases unmatched: 9. Germline loops: CDR1 DFQATT, CDR2 SNEGSKA (reference sequence). This CDR3 has 16 amino acids. The CDR3 DNA reads TGCAGTGCTAGAGTGCAGGGGGCGCATAGGAATGAAAAACTGTTTTTT. This encodes CSARVQGAHRNEKLFF.

In this sample, this clonotype turned up many times. CDR3 coding DNA: TGTGCCAGCAGCCAAGATCCTAGCGCGGACACAGATACGCAGTATTTT. Amino acid sequence: CASSQDPSADTDTQYF. This sequence joins TRBV3-1 and TRBJ2-3, with D tentatively TRBD2 (6 bases). The CDR3 consists of 16 residues. Germline CDR1 reads LGHDT; CDR2 reads YNNKEL (reference sequence). The V end was cut by 0 bases, the J end by 2 bases, with 12 bases between.

This clonotype was recorded many times. V usage is TRBV29-1 and J usage is TRBJ1-1; 11 bases map to TRBD1. The CDR3 has 12 residues. With 7 bases clipped from V and 5 bases from J, the junction kept 3 bases outside the gene matches. Germline CDR1 is SQVTM and CDR2 is ANQGSEA. The CDR3 sequence is CSGGTGGTEAFF. CDR3 nucleotide sequence: TGCAGCGGAGGGACAGGGGGAACTGAAGCTTTCTTT.

This chain links TRBV6-1 with TRBJ1-2, with D possibly being TRBD1 (5 bases). With 8 bases removed from V and 0 bases from J, the gap between germline ends came to 10 bases. The germline CDR1 and CDR2 sequences are MNHNS and SASEGT. This CDR3 is 13 amino acids long. CDR3 sequence reads: CASRTPPNYGYTF. For the CDR3, the DNA is TGTGCCAGCCGGACACCCCCTAACTATGGCTACACCTTC.

This clonotype was counted only a few times. The J gene is TRBJ2-1, the V gene TRBV4-3; TRBD1 might be the D (6 bases). CDR3 length: 18 amino acids. V was clipped by 0 bases and J by 9 bases, with 24 bases between them. CDR1 LGHNA and CDR2 YSLEER come from the germline V gene. CDR3 DNA: TGCGCCAGCAGCCAAGACTCCTATCCGGGACACCAGGACGGTGAGCAGTTCTTC. Translating it yields CASSQDSYPGHQDGEQFF.

This clonotype was recorded a few times. V and J are TRBV20-1 and TRBJ2-3, with a weak D call TRBD2 (5 bases). Germline V CDR1 and CDR2: DFQATT, SNEGSKA (reference sequence). The CDR3 extends over 13 amino acids. V shed 8 bases and J shed 0 bases, with 12 bases lying between them. In nucleotides, the CDR3 is TGCAGTCCTCTAGCTCCGAGCACAGATACGCAGTATTTT. Residues: CSPLAPSTDTQYF.

This clonotype has just a few counts. The CDR3 protein is CASSDRQGTSQPQHF. The CDR3 DNA sequence: TGTGCCAGCAGTGATAGACAGGGGACTAGTCAGCCCCAGCATTTT. The V gene is TRBV6-1, the J gene TRBJ1-5; 8 bases are shared with TRBD1. CDR3 length equals 15 residues. Trimming removed 3 bases from V and 6 bases from J; junction bases left unmatched: 7. Per germline, CDR1 MNHNS and CDR2 SASEGT.

This clonotype was counted only a few times. The J gene is TRBJ2-7, the V gene TRBV29-1, with D perhaps matching TRBD2 (6 bases). Germline V gene data show CDR1 as SQVTM and CDR2 as ANQGSEA. Deletions cut 7 bases from V and 6 bases from J, with 19 bases between. The CDR3 has 13 residues. The CDR3 spells CSAQQMSGSEQYF. DNA for the CDR3: TGCAGCGCTCAGCAGATGTCCGGGAGCGAGCAGTACTTC.

The J gene is TRBJ2-5, the V gene TRBV29-1, with D hard to call. V lost 4 bases to trimming and J lost 5 bases, with 11 bases between them. Germline V lookup: CDR1 SQVTM, CDR2 ANQGSEA. The CDR3 contains 12 residues. CDR3 in amino acids: CSVGPARETQYF. The CDR3 region has the DNA TGCAGCGTTGGACCAGCCAGGGAGACCCAGTACTTC.

This sequence joins TRBV20-1 and TRBJ2-7; TRBD1 agrees at 8 bases. This CDR3 comprises 12 residues. Germline lookup yields CDR1 DFQATT and CDR2 SNEGSKA (reference sequence). The J segment lost 6 bases and the V segment lost 6 bases, leaving 7 bases of the junction unmatched. CDR3 DNA: TGCAGTGCCCTCGGACAGGGAAGCGAGCAGTACTTC. This gives the protein CSALGQGSEQYF.

This clonotype was seen only a few times. This chain connects TRBV2 to TRBJ2-7; D remains ambiguous. The CDR3 covers 14 residues. Trimming removed 2 bases from V and 0 bases from J, with 8 bases in between. The germline CDR1 and CDR2 sequences are SNHLY and FYNNEI. CDR3 sequence reads: CASSERYLSYEQYF. Here the CDR3 DNA reads TGTGCCAGCAGTGAACGTTACCTCTCCTACGAGCAGTACTTC.